What follows are 23 T cell receptor beta chains derived from one specimen sequenced in a study of T cells in Graves' hyperthyroidism and ophthalmopathy. The source material, RNA transcripts, was used to amplify TCR beta CDR3 regions. HTBI primers were used for first-round RT-PCR of the TCR CDR3. Each CDR3 protein is one row after TCRdb ran MiXCR on the multiplex PCR reads. The sample carries under 450,000 distinct CDR3 sequences, approximately 18% recorded once. The sample comprised blood. These receptors were collected from a woman under 40 with Graves' hyperthyroidism that later progressed to Graves' ophthalmopathy.

In its sample, this clonotype was seen many times. The chain is built from TRBV2 and TRBJ1-3; D not resolved. This CDR3 contains 14 residues. Trimming shortened V by 8 bases and J by 0 bases, and 11 bases separated the two germline ends. The germline V gene has CDR1 SNHLY and CDR2 FYNNEI. The CDR3, as DNA: TGTGCCAGCGGAGAGCCTTTCTCTGGAAACACCATATATTTT. This gives the protein CASGEPFSGNTIYF.

This clonotype was recorded at least ten times. V gene TRBV28 combines with J gene TRBJ2-7; 9 bases are shared with TRBD1. Germline V lookup: CDR1 MDHEN, CDR2 SYDVKM. J gave up 5 bases and V 6 bases, and 8 bases lay outside the gene matches. The length of the CDR3 is 14 residues. The CDR3 region has the DNA TGTGCCAGCAGCCGCTGGGGGACAGGGAACGAGCAGTACTTC. This encodes CASSRWGTGNEQYF.

There are many counts of this clonotype. V and J are TRBV12-3 or TRBV12-4 and TRBJ1-2; 7 bases fit TRBD1. The CDR3 has 14 amino acids. V lost 8 bases and J lost 7; bases outside the gene matches: 13. CDR3 region: CASGALTGNPGYTF. The CDR3 DNA sequence: TGTGCCAGCGGAGCCTTGACAGGGAATCCTGGCTACACCTTC.

This clonotype has ten or more counts. This rearrangement joins TRBV6-1 to TRBJ1-4, with 7 positions matching TRBD1. There are 18 residues in the CDR3. Germline V gene sequence: CDR1 MNHNS, CDR2 SASEGT. The ends lost 6 bases at V and 3 bases at J; junction bases unmatched: 16. The CDR3 DNA sequence: TGTGCCAGCAGGATTTACAGGGGCCGTTCCGGGTCTAATGAAAAACTGTTTTTT. Protein: CASRIYRGRSGSNEKLFF.

This clonotype was recorded a few times. The chain is built from TRBV6-1 and TRBJ2-1; 9 bases are shared with TRBD1. The germline V gene has CDR1 MNHNS and CDR2 SASEGT. The CDR3 loop spans 19 amino acids. The V gene end was trimmed by 2 bases and the J gene end by 0 bases; junction bases not matched to a gene: 11. The CDR3 is CASSELRTGVLSSYNEQFF. The CDR3 DNA follows: TGTGCCAGCAGTGAACTGCGGACAGGGGTTCTGAGCTCCTACAATGAGCAGTTCTTC.

This clonotype was seen at least ten times. This chain uses TRBV25-1 with TRBJ2-7; D possibly corresponds to TRBD1 (5 bases). The CDR3 is made up of 17 amino acids. V was shortened by 3 bases and J by 4 bases, with 22 bases between the two germline ends. In germline, CDR1 is MGHDK, CDR2 SYGVNS. The CDR3 is CASSDSPTATLEYEQYF. DNA of the CDR3: TGTGCCAGCAGTGACTCCCCGACAGCTACCCTGGAGTACGAGCAGTACTTC.

This clonotype has just a few counts. The rearrangement links TRBV5-1 to TRBJ2-7; D is unclear. This CDR3 contains 12 residues. V lost 4 bases to trimming and J lost 3 bases, with 8 bases between them. Per the germline V gene, CDR1 is SGHRS and CDR2 is YFSETQ. Here the CDR3 reads CASSKFNYEQYF. The CDR3 DNA follows: TGCGCCAGCAGCAAGTTCAACTACGAGCAGTACTTC.

The rearrangement uses TRBV15 and TRBJ2-1; D uncertain. The CDR3 length is 16 residues. Germline values: CDR1 LNHNV, CDR2 YYDKDF (reference sequence). Between the trimmed V and J ends, which lost 3 bases and 0 bases, there was a span of 12 bases. This CDR3 reads CATSSPLVSSYNEQFF. Here the CDR3 DNA reads TGTGCCACCAGCAGCCCTTTAGTGAGCTCCTACAATGAGCAGTTCTTC. The full variable domain, completed using reference TRBV15 and TRBJ2-1, is DAMVIQNPRYQVTQFGKPVTLSCSQTLNHNVMYWYQQKSSQAPKLLFHYYDKDFNNEADTPDNFQSRRPNTSFCFLDIRSPGLGDTAMYLCATSSPLVSSYNEQFFGPGTRLTVL.

This clonotype was picked up many times. The V call is TRBV20-1, the J call TRBJ2-1; D is undetermined. Germline CDR1 reads DFQATT; CDR2 reads SNEGSKA (reference sequence). V was shortened by 3 bases and J by 1 base, with 7 bases between the two germline ends. This CDR3 comprises 13 residues. CDR3 in DNA: TGCAGTGCTAGGGTCGGTTCCTACAATGAGCAGTTCTTC. It encodes CSARVGSYNEQFF.

There are many counts of this clonotype. This sequence joins TRBV2 and TRBJ1-1, with D uncertain. The CDR3 sequence is 12 residues long. CDR1 is SNHLY, CDR2 FYNNEI, per germline. The V end lost 6 bases, the J end lost 5 bases, and 10 bases lay between the germline ends. The CDR3 DNA reads as TGTGCCAGCAGACTCCTGAGGACTGAAGCTTTCTTT. It encodes CASRLLRTEAFF.

The table lists this clonotype with many counts. The chain links TRBV13 to TRBJ2-1, with D tentatively TRBD1 (6 bases). The CDR3 consists of 15 residues. V was pared by 4 bases and J by 5 bases, with 15 bases between. Germline V gene sequence: CDR1 PRHDT, CDR2 FYEKMQ (reference sequence). The CDR3 reads CASSSTNAGDNEQFF. The CDR3 region has the DNA TGTGCCAGCAGCTCCACTAACGCAGGGGACAATGAGCAGTTCTTC.

The gene calls are TRBV5-1 and TRBJ1-3, with D possibly being TRBD1 (5 bases). V was pared by 0 bases and J by 4 bases, with 14 bases between. Germline V CDR1 and CDR2: SGHRS, YFSETQ. The CDR3 length is 16 residues. The CDR3 coding sequence is TGCGCCAGCAGCTTGGACCCCGCCAGGGTCGGAAACACCATATATTTT. This codes for CASSLDPARVGNTIYF.

This clonotype was counted at least ten times. Here the CDR3 DNA reads TGCGCCAGCAGCTTGACCGGAAGGGGGCGCACCCACACAGATACGCAGTATTTT. It yields the protein CASSLTGRGRTHTDTQYF. This rearrangement joins TRBV5-1 to TRBJ2-3; 7 bases agree with TRBD1. Trimming at V came to 1 base and at J to 2 bases, leaving 13 bases not matched to a gene. This CDR3 spans 18 amino acids. Germline V gene sequence: CDR1 SGHRS, CDR2 YFSETQ.

This clonotype has at least ten counts. V and J are TRBV5-1 and TRBJ1-1, with 10 bases fitting TRBD1. CDR1 SGHRS and CDR2 YFSETQ come from the germline V gene. V was pared by 1 base and J by 8 bases, with 5 bases of the junction left unmatched. The CDR3 covers 14 residues. Written as DNA, the CDR3 is TGCGCCAGCAGCTTGAACGTGGACAGGGGGGAAGCTTTCTTT. This translates into CASSLNVDRGEAFF. Full variable domain (outside the CDR3, taken from reference TRBV5-1 and TRBJ1-1): KAGVTQTPRYLIKTRGQQVTLSCSPISGHRSVSWYQQTPGQGLQFLFEYFSETQRNKGNFPGRFSGRQFSNSRSEMNVSTLELGDSALYLCASSLNVDRGEAFFGQGTRLTVV.

The table lists this clonotype with a few counts. The chain is built from TRBV4-1 and TRBJ2-7, with TRBD2 identical over 9 bases. CDR3 length: 15 residues. V shed 0 bases and J 6 bases; nucleotides not matched to a gene: 6. Germline V CDR1 and CDR2: MGHRA, YSYEKL. The CDR3 DNA sequence: TGCGCCAGCAGCCAAGAACCGGGACTAGCCACCGAGCAGTACTTC. This codes for CASSQEPGLATEQYF.

V and J are TRBV2 and TRBJ2-4; D unclear. Looked up from germline, CDR1 is SNHLY and CDR2 is FYNNEI. V was trimmed by 5 bases and J by 0 bases, leaving 11 bases between them. The CDR3 runs to 15 residues. The CDR3 coding sequence is TGTGCCAGCAGTCGAAGAGGAATAGCCAAAAACATTCAGTACTTC. Translation gives CASSRRGIAKNIQYF.

This clonotype occurred many times. The rearrangement uses TRBV18 and TRBJ2-1; a possible D gene is TRBD1 (6 bases). The CDR3 consists of 14 residues. V lost 3 bases, J lost 8 bases, and 14 bases lay in between. Germline CDR1 reads KGHSH; CDR2 reads LQKENI. The CDR3 DNA follows: TGTGCCAGCTCACCTCATCAGGGGAGCCATGAGCAGTTCTTC. Its protein is CASSPHQGSHEQFF.

This clonotype has only a few counts. The chain carries TRBV20-1 and TRBJ2-7; D might be TRBD1 or TRBD2, each matching 5 bases. This CDR3 is built from 14 residues. V was pared by 1 base and J by 6 bases, with 16 bases between. Per the germline V gene, CDR1 is DFQATT and CDR2 is SNEGSKA (reference sequence). The chain's CDR3 is CSARASLGEFEQYF. The CDR3 nucleotides read TGCAGTGCTAGAGCTTCTCTGGGGGAATTCGAGCAGTACTTC.

V and J are TRBV5-1 and TRBJ1-2; a possible D gene is TRBD1 (6 bases). Germline CDR1 SGHRS, CDR2 YFSETQ. This CDR3 is built from 14 residues. Trimming removed 5 bases at V and 2 bases at J, with 13 bases between. CDR3 region: CASRDSTGNYGYTF. The CDR3 DNA is TGCGCCAGCAGGGATAGTACAGGGAACTATGGCTACACCTTC.

This clonotype was picked up a small number of times. V usage is TRBV11-2 and J usage is TRBJ1-5; unclear D gene. From germline, CDR1 is SGHAT and CDR2 FQNNGV. The CDR3 length is 14 residues. The ends were cut back, 1 base at V and 6 bases at J, with 10 bases in the middle. CDR3 residues: CASSLVSGTQPQHF. The CDR3 DNA sequence: TGTGCCAGCAGCTTAGTTTCGGGAACTCAGCCCCAGCATTTT.

This clonotype was counted ten times or more. CDR3 protein: CAISESGRIQETQYF. CDR3 nucleotides: TGTGCCATCAGTGAGTCCGGACGGATACAAGAGACCCAGTACTTC. The chain employs TRBV10-3 and TRBJ2-5; D is unclear. The V end lost 0 bases, the J end lost 2 bases, and 10 bases lay between the germline ends. The CDR3 totals 15 residues. Germline CDR1 is ENHRY and CDR2 is SYGVKD.

There are many counts of this clonotype. The V gene is TRBV9, the J gene TRBJ2-1; TRBD1 matches at 7 bases. In germline, CDR1 is SGDLS, CDR2 YYNGEE. The J segment lost 12 bases and the V segment lost 4 bases, leaving 10 bases of the junction unmatched. This CDR3 contains 13 residues. This CDR3 reads CASSKGQSDVQFF. The DNA for the CDR3 is TGTGCCAGCAGCAAGGGACAGTCTGACGTGCAGTTCTTC.

This clonotype was counted at least ten times. The genes are TRBV19 and TRBJ1-6, with a tentative D call TRBD1 (5 bases). The V and J ends lost 6 bases and 5 bases respectively, with 14 bases between them. CDR1 is LNHDA, CDR2 SQIVND, per germline (reference sequence). This CDR3 region has 15 residues. The CDR3 loop reads CASSTTGDHNSPLHF. CDR3 DNA: TGTGCCAGTAGCACTACAGGAGACCATAATTCACCCCTCCACTTT.